This T cell receptor (beta chain) was retrieved from a study of T cell repertoires in cytomegalovirus infection. As to this clonotype: The antigen is not known.

The germline V gene has CDR1 MNHEY and CDR2 SMNVEV (reference sequence). V gave up 4 bases and J gave up 2 bases, with 20 bases separating them. This CDR3 is built from 17 residues. TCRdb fed the reads into MiXCR, producing one record per CDR3 protein. The sample lists roughly 920,000 distinct CDR3 sequences; 30% to 40% were seen once. This TCR was recovered from a human donor in good health (CMV status not recorded). Some clones in this sample may be carry-over from other donors' samples. This sample comprised cultured CD8+ T cells from PBMCs, obtained from culture after CMV antigen stimulation. This chain joins TRBV27 and TRBJ1-1, with no clear D. DNA for the CDR3: TGTGCCAGCAGTTCAAGGAGGGCTGGGGTATCCAACACTGAAGCTTTCTTT. The encoded protein is CASSSRRAGVSNTEAFF.